A selection of T cell receptor beta chains follows, all from one sample in a study of metastatic and nonmetastatic thyroid tumors. TCRdb reanalyzed the PCR reads via MiXCR. In the table there are approximately 20,000 clones, about a quarter of which are singletons. What was sequenced was blood. The receptors shown here come from a male donor with papillary thyroid cancer or a benign thyroid nodule (not recorded which). Some clones in this sample may be carry-over from other donors' samples. Both conserved end residues are part of each CDR3. A D gene is named only where the DNA matches it firmly. Size tells how often a clone was seen (once, few, many) or the class of an expanded clone, and some rows leave it out.

d_gene: .; abundance: medium-sized; j_gene: TRBJ2-7; v_gene: TRBV20-1; CDR3aa: CSARPSEGWQYF; CDR3nt: TGCAGTGCTCGACCGAGCGAGGGGTGGCAGTACTTC
d_gene: .; abundance: many; j_gene: TRBJ2-5; v_gene: TRBV20-1; CDR3aa: CSARTGGGGLETQYF; CDR3nt: TGCAGTGCTAGAACGGGGGGCGGGGGATTAGAGACCCAGTACTTC
d_gene: .; abundance: .; j_gene: TRBJ1-3; v_gene: TRBV2; CDR3aa: CASKARDGHMIYF; CDR3nt: TGTGCCAGCAAAGCCAGAGACGGACACATGATATATTTT
d_gene: .; abundance: many; j_gene: TRBJ2-5; v_gene: TRBV2; CDR3aa: CASADDQKTQYF; CDR3nt: TGTGCCAGCGCGGACGACCAGAAGACCCAGTACTTC
d_gene: .; abundance: .; j_gene: TRBJ1-1; v_gene: TRBV28; CDR3aa: CASTQGRLMNTEAFF; CDR3nt: TGTGCCAGCACCCAGGGCCGGTTAATGAACACTGAAGCTTTCTTT
d_gene: .; abundance: many; j_gene: TRBJ1-1; v_gene: TRBV3-1; CDR3aa: CASSRGIMNTEAFF; CDR3nt: TGTGCCAGCAGCCGAGGAATTATGAACACTGAAGCTTTCTTT
d_gene: TRBD1; abundance: many; j_gene: TRBJ2-5; v_gene: TRBV20-1; CDR3aa: CSATGTAQETQYF; CDR3nt: TGCAGTGCCACAGGGACAGCACAAGAGACCCAGTACTTC
d_gene: TRBD1; abundance: medium-sized; j_gene: TRBJ2-7; v_gene: TRBV4-1; CDR3aa: CASSQALTGSSYEQYF; CDR3nt: TGCGCCAGCAGCCAAGCCCTGACAGGGAGCTCCTACGAGCAGTACTTC
d_gene: .; abundance: few; j_gene: TRBJ1-1; v_gene: TRBV2; CDR3aa: CASKDRQETEAFF; CDR3nt: TGTGCCAGCAAGGACCGGCAGGAGACTGAAGCTTTCTTT
d_gene: .; abundance: .; j_gene: TRBJ2-6; v_gene: TRBV30; CDR3aa: CGWSAGASGANVLTF; CDR3nt: TGTGGCTGGAGTGCAGGGGCCTCTGGGGCCAACGTCCTGACTTTC
d_gene: .; abundance: .; j_gene: TRBJ1-2; v_gene: TRBV28; CDR3aa: CASSQWIYGYTF; CDR3nt: TGTGCCAGCAGCCAATGGATCTATGGCTACACCTTC
d_gene: .; abundance: many; j_gene: TRBJ2-5; v_gene: TRBV14; CDR3aa: CASSQNPTGGEETQYF; CDR3nt: TGTGCCAGCAGCCAAAACCCTACAGGAGGGGAGGAGACCCAGTACTTC
d_gene: .; abundance: few; j_gene: TRBJ2-2; v_gene: TRBV6-1; CDR3aa: CAICEPVLHTWELFF; CDR3nt: TGTGCCATCTGCGAACCGGTACTCCATACCTGGGAGCTGTTTTTT
d_gene: TRBD2; abundance: once; j_gene: TRBJ2-3; v_gene: TRBV5-1; CDR3aa: CASSLVGGRADTQYF; CDR3nt: TGCGCCAGCAGCTTGGTTGGCGGGAGGGCAGATACGCAGTATTTT
d_gene: .; abundance: few; j_gene: TRBJ1-5; v_gene: TRBV6-1; CDR3aa: CASSEWGPGNQPQHF; CDR3nt: TGTGCCAGCAGTGAATGGGGGCCTGGCAATCAGCCCCAGCATTTT
d_gene: TRBD2; abundance: medium-sized; j_gene: TRBJ2-7; v_gene: TRBV20-1; CDR3aa: CSAPGLAGGYEQYF; CDR3nt: TGCAGTGCGCCGGGACTAGCGGGAGGGTACGAGCAGTACTTC
d_gene: TRBD2; abundance: .; j_gene: TRBJ2-2; v_gene: TRBV11-1; CDR3aa: CASSLSLGIAGVTGELFF; CDR3nt: TGTGCCAGCAGCTTATCCCTAGGGATAGCGGGAGTCACCGGGGAGCTGTTTTTT
d_gene: .; abundance: medium-sized; j_gene: TRBJ1-5; v_gene: TRBV27; CDR3aa: CASSFEYRSNQPQHF; CDR3nt: TGTGCCAGCAGTTTTGAGTACAGAAGCAATCAGCCCCAGCATTTT
d_gene: .; abundance: .; j_gene: TRBJ2-5; v_gene: TRBV20-1; CDR3aa: CSARAPIWGQKETQYF; CDR3nt: TGCAGTGCCCGCGCCCCCATTTGGGGCCAGAAAGAGACCCAGTACTTC
d_gene: TRBD1; abundance: many; j_gene: TRBJ2-3; v_gene: TRBV10-1; CDR3aa: CASSQGTVLDTQYF; CDR3nt: TGCGCCAGCAGCCAAGGGACAGTTTTAGATACGCAGTATTTT
d_gene: .; abundance: .; j_gene: TRBJ2-3; v_gene: TRBV7-9; CDR3aa: CASSLDSHTQYF; CDR3nt: TGTGCCAGCAGCTTGGACTCCCATACGCAGTATTTT
d_gene: .; abundance: .; j_gene: TRBJ2-1; v_gene: TRBV11-2; CDR3aa: CASSYDRGSYNEQFF; CDR3nt: TGTGCCAGCAGCTACGATAGGGGATCCTACAATGAGCAGTTCTTC
d_gene: .; abundance: .; j_gene: TRBJ1-4; v_gene: TRBV5-1; CDR3aa: CASSYGPDHTTNEKLFF; CDR3nt: TGCGCCAGCAGCTACGGACCCGATCACACAACTAATGAAAAACTGTTTTTT
d_gene: TRBD1; abundance: few; j_gene: TRBJ2-7; v_gene: TRBV27; CDR3aa: CASSFGTGGTYEQYF; CDR3nt: TGTGCCAGCAGTTTTGGGACAGGGGGGACCTACGAGCAGTACTTC
d_gene: .; abundance: few; j_gene: TRBJ1-2; v_gene: TRBV12-3/TRBV12-4; CDR3aa: CASSLVGNYGYTF; CDR3nt: TGTGCCAGCAGTTTAGTGGGTAACTATGGCTACACCTTC
d_gene: TRBD1; abundance: .; j_gene: TRBJ2-1; v_gene: TRBV4-2; CDR3aa: CASSPGTGSRNEQFF; CDR3nt: TGTGCCAGCAGCCCCGGGACAGGGTCTCGCAATGAGCAGTTCTTC
d_gene: .; abundance: many; j_gene: TRBJ2-7; v_gene: TRBV18; CDR3aa: CASSPARETLRREQYF; CDR3nt: TGTGCCAGCTCACCAGCGCGGGAAACCTTAAGGAGGGAGCAGTACTTC
d_gene: .; abundance: many; j_gene: TRBJ1-1; v_gene: TRBV6-1; CDR3aa: CASSSPRGGGTEAFF; CDR3nt: TGTGCCAGCAGTTCCCCCCGGGGGGGGGGCACTGAAGCTTTCTTT
d_gene: .; abundance: many; j_gene: TRBJ2-5; v_gene: TRBV18; CDR3aa: CASSGTWQTQYF; CDR3nt: TGTGCCAGCTCCGGGACTTGGCAGACCCAGTACTTC
d_gene: TRBD2; abundance: few; j_gene: TRBJ2-7; v_gene: TRBV25-1; CDR3aa: CASSDSRLAGGTYEQYF; CDR3nt: TGTGCCAGCAGTGACTCGCGACTAGCGGGAGGGACCTACGAGCAGTACTTC
d_gene: TRBD2; abundance: .; j_gene: TRBJ2-1; v_gene: TRBV6-2/TRBV6-3; CDR3aa: CASSPRAGDGNEQFF; CDR3nt: TGTGCCAGCAGCCCTAGAGCGGGAGATGGCAATGAGCAGTTCTTC
d_gene: .; abundance: many; j_gene: TRBJ1-4; v_gene: TRBV4-2; CDR3aa: CASSQGQGLGNEKLFF; CDR3nt: TGTGCCAGCAGCCAAGGTCAGGGTTTAGGTAATGAAAAACTGTTTTTT
d_gene: TRBD1; abundance: .; j_gene: TRBJ2-1; v_gene: TRBV20-1; CDR3aa: CSASLPGQGGSYNEQFF; CDR3nt: TGCAGTGCTAGTCTTCCAGGACAGGGAGGCTCCTACAATGAGCAGTTCTTC
d_gene: .; abundance: .; j_gene: TRBJ2-3; v_gene: TRBV30; CDR3aa: CAWSVSSYTQYF; CDR3nt: TGTGCCTGGAGTGTATCCAGTTATACGCAGTATTTT